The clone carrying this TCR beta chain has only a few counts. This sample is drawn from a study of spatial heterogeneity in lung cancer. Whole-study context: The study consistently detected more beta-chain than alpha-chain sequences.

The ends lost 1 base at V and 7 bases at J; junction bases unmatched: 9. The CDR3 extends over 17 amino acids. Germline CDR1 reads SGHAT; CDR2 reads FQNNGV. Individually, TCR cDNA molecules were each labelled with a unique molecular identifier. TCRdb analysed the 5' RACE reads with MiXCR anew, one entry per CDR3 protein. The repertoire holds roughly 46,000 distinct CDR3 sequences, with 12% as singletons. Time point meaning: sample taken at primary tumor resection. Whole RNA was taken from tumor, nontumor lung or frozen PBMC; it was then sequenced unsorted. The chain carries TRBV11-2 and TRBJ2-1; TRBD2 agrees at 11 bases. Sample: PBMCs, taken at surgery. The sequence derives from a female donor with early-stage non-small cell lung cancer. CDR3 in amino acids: CASSLVLVTSGANEQFF. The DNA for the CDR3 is TGTGCCAGCAGCTTAGTTTTGGTGACTAGCGGGGCAAATGAGCAGTTCTTC.